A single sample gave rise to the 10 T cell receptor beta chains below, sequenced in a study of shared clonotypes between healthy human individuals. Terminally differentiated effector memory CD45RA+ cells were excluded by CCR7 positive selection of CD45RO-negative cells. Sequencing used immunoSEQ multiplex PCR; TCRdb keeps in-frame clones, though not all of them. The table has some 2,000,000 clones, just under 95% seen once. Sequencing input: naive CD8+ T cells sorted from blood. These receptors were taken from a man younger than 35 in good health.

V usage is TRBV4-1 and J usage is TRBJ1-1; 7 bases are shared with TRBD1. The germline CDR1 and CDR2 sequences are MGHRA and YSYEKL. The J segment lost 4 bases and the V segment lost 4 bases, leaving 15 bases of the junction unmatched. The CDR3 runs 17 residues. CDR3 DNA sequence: TGCGCCAGCAGCCCAGAACGACAGGGCGTGATGGGCACTGAAGCTTTCTTT. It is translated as CASSPERQGVMGTEAFF.

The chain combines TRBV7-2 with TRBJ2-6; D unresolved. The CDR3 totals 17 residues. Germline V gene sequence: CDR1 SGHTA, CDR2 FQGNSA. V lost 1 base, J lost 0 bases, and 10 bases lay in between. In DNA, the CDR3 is TGTGCCAGCAGCTTAGTGCGATTACACTCTGGGGCCAACGTCCTGACTTTC. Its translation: CASSLVRLHSGANVLTF.

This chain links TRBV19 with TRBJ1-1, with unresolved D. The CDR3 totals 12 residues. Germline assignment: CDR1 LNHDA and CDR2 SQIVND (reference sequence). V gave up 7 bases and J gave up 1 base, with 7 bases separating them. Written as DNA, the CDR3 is TGTGCCAGTAATAAGAGGAACACTGAAGCTTTCTTT. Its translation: CASNKRNTEAFF.

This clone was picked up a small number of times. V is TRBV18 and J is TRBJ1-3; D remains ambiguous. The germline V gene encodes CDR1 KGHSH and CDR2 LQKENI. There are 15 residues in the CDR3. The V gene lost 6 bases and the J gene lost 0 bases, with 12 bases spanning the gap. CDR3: CASSPGRHSGNTIYF. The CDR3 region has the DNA TGTGCCAGCTCCCCAGGACGGCACTCTGGAAACACCATATATTTT.

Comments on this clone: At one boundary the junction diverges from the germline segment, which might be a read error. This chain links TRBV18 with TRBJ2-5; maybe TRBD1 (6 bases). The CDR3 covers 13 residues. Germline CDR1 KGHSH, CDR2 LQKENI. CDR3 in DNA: TGTGCCGGCTCACAGGGTCACCAAGAGACCCAGTACTTC. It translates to CAGSQGHQETQYF.

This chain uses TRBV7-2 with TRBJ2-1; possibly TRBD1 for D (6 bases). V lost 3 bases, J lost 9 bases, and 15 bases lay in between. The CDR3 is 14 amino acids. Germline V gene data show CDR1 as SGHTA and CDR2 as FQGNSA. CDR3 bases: TGTGCCAGCAGCTTTCGGCCAGGGGCGGGTGAGCAGTTCTTC. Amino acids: CASSFRPGAGEQFF.

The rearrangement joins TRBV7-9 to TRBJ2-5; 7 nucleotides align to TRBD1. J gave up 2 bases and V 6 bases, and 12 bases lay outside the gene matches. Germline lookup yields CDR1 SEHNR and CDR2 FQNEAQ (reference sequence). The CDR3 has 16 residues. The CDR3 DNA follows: TGTGCCAGCAGTCCCTGGACAGGAGACACACAAGAGACCCAGTACTTC. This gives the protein CASSPWTGDTQETQYF.

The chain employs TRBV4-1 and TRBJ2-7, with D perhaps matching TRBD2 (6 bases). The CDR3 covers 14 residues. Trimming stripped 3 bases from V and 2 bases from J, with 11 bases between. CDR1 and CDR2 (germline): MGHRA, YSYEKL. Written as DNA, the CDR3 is TGCGCCAGCAGCCAGGGGGACTTTACCTACGAGCAGTACTTC. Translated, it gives CASSQGDFTYEQYF.

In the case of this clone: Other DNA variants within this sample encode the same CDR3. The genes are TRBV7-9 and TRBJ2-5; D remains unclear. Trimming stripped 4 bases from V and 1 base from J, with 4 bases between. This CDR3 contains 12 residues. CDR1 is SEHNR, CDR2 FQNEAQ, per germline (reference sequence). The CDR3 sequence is CASSSGQETQYF. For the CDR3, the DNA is TGTGCCAGCAGCTCGGGCCAAGAGACCCAGTACTTC.

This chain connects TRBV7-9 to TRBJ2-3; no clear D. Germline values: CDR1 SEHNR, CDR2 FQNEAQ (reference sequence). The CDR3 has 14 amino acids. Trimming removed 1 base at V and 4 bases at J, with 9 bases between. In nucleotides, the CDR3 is TGTGCCAGCAGCTTAGAGGGCCCGCCAGATACGCAGTATTTT. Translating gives CASSLEGPPDTQYF. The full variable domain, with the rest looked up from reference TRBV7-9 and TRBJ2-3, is DTGVSQNPRHKITKRGQNVTFRCDPISEHNRLYWYRQTLGQGPEFLTYFQNEAQLEKSRLLSDRFSAERPKGSFSTLEIQRTEQGDSAMYLCASSLEGPPDTQYFGPGTRLTVL.